This T cell receptor beta chain appears in the sequencing data of a study of blood T cell repertoires in COVID-19. As for the study in general: Acute and convalescent COVID-19 specimens originated in the United States, Italy and Spain.

Patients at the Seattle site were enrolled during active infection and followed longitudinally. This CDR3 is 13 amino acids long. V lost 7 bases, J lost 6 bases, and 16 bases lay in between. Germline values: CDR1 MDHEN, CDR2 SYDVKM. This clone has just one count. In the study's own analysis: It was from reference gene primer amplification that nucleated cell counts were estimated. Measured with immunoSEQ multiplex PCR; TCRdb has only the in-frame clones, and not every one. Clone size and the V and J calls come from that table; the DNA yielded D and trimming. Counted here are about 71,000 clones, roughly 80% occurring once; the ten biggest clones make up about 6.9%.

This sequence originates from a man between 25 and 39 years old with COVID-19, enrolled during active disease. The rearrangement links TRBV28 to TRBJ2-7, with a tentative D call TRBD1 (6 bases). The sequenced sample was peripheral blood. Here the CDR3 reads CASTRQASFEQYF. The DNA for the CDR3 is TGTGCCAGCACCCGACAGGCTTCGTTCGAGCAGTACTTC.